The T cell receptor (beta chain) under discussion was sequenced for a study of identical twins. Germline V CDR1 and CDR2: SNHLY, FYNNEI. This CDR3 comprises 15 residues. Trimming left V 9 bases short and J 0 bases short, with 15 bases between. One entry per CDR3 protein results from TCRdb running MiXCR on the 5' RACE reads. The table records about 720,000 distinct CDR3 sequences, 8.6% of them present only once. Details on this clonotype: Its antigen is still unknown.

Broader study findings: Within beta out-of-frame sequences, the excess sharing observed between twins was weaker.

This sample was also put to use in a study of yellow fever vaccine responses in identical twins.

The V call is TRBV2, the J call TRBJ1-5, with D possibly TRBD1 on 5 matching bases. Sequencing input: PBMCs. This sequence originates from a woman aged 18 to 35 in good health. CDR3 DNA: TGTGCCAGGGGTGGACTGACAGCTAGCAATCAGCCCCAGCATTTT. It codes for CARGGLTASNQPQHF.